This T cell receptor beta chain was profiled in a study of blood T cell repertoires in COVID-19. Background on the study: Italy, Spain and the United States were the sources of the convalescent and acute COVID-19 samples. In each case, the material was cDNA or gDNA derived from T cells, B-cell-depleted T cells, or PBMCs.

Per the germline V gene, CDR1 is MNHEY and CDR2 is SVGAGI. The CDR3 is made up of 13 amino acids. V lost 6 bases and J lost 7, with 15 bases in between. Original data processing: For nucleated cells, counts were estimated from reference gene primer amplification. Clones were sequenced by immunoSEQ multiplex PCR, and TCRdb holds only the in-frame ones, with some missing. V and J calls and clone size are copied from that table; D and trimming were computed from the DNA. Of about 160,000 clones detected, approximately 90% appear once; the ten largest clones hold 2% to 3%. The sequenced sample consisted of peripheral blood. The chain links TRBV6-5 to TRBJ1-2; D unclear. The clonotype was recovered from a man aged 18 to 30 with acute or convalescent COVID-19. The CDR3 reads CASRTGVGGGYTF. CDR3 in DNA: TGTGCCAGCAGGACTGGGGTAGGAGGTGGCTACACCTTC.